These 6 T cell receptor beta chains came from one sample sequenced in a study of T cell repertoires in ileal Crohn's disease. Sequencing was performed with immunoSEQ multiplex PCR; in TCRdb, only in-frame clones are kept and a portion is missing. This sample yields approximately 12,000 clones, of which just over 75% are seen a single time; 3.5% to 5.5% belongs to the top ten. Sample: ileal tissue. Receptor source: an adult with Crohn's disease.

V usage is TRBV5-1 and J usage is TRBJ1-3; D is perhaps TRBD1 (5 bases). This CDR3 has 15 amino acids. V was cut by 0 bases and J by 1 base, with 8 bases left in between. The V gene's germline CDR1 is SGHRS and CDR2 YFSETQ. CDR3 DNA sequence: TGCGCCAGCAGCTTGGACGGGGGTTCTGGAAACACCATATATTTT. It is translated as CASSLDGGSGNTIYF.

The rearrangement links TRBV30 to TRBJ2-1; D remains ambiguous. V shed 4 bases and J shed 9 bases, with 19 bases lying between them. The CDR3 has 14 amino acids. Germline assignment: CDR1 GTSNPN and CDR2 SVGIG (reference sequence). CDR3: CAWNVIGGRSEQFF. The CDR3, as DNA: TGTGCCTGGAATGTGATAGGTGGCCGGAGTGAGCAGTTCTTC.

The chain joins TRBV5-1 to TRBJ2-1, with 9 nucleotides matching TRBD2. Germline CDR1 is SGHRS and CDR2 is YFSETQ. With 1 base clipped from V and 8 bases from J, the junction kept 4 bases outside the gene matches. The length of the CDR3 is 14 residues. The CDR3 reads CASSLSTSGYEQFF. In nucleotides, the CDR3 is TGCGCCAGCAGCTTGAGTACTAGCGGGTATGAGCAGTTCTTC.

This chain uses TRBV28 with TRBJ2-7; no definite D call. V dropped 3 bases and J dropped 0 bases, with 6 bases sitting between them. CDR1 is MDHEN, CDR2 SYDVKM, per germline. CDR3 size: 13 residues. The CDR3 spells CASSFRSSYEQYF. CDR3 DNA sequence: TGTGCCAGCAGTTTCCGGAGCTCCTACGAGCAGTACTTC.

The chain couples TRBV2 to TRBJ2-5; 14 positions agree with TRBD2. This CDR3 is 16 amino acids long. The J segment lost 2 bases and the V segment lost 7 bases, leaving 6 bases of the junction unmatched. The germline V gene encodes CDR1 SNHLY and CDR2 FYNNEI. DNA of the CDR3: TGTGCCAGCAAGCCGGGACTAGCGGGGGCACAAGAGACCCAGTACTTC. Its translation is CASKPGLAGAQETQYF.

The rearrangement links TRBV5-1 to TRBJ1-3, with 8 positions matching TRBD1. Per the germline V gene, CDR1 is SGHRS and CDR2 is YFSETQ. After removal of 3 bases from V and 1 base from J, the junction contained 6 bases not matched to a gene. The CDR3 has 16 amino acids. CDR3 bases: TGCGCCAGCAGCTCTCAGACAGGGGCTTCTGGAAACACCATATATTTT. Its translation is CASSSQTGASGNTIYF.